The sequence of this T cell receptor beta chain was determined in a study of blood T cell repertoires in COVID-19. Between the trimmed V and J ends, which lost 5 bases and 13 bases, there was a span of 11 bases. This CDR3 region has 11 residues. Germline-derived CDR1 and CDR2 are MDHEN and SYDVKM. Measured with immunoSEQ multiplex PCR; TCRdb has only the in-frame clones, and not every one. The table includes tens of thousands of clones, over 70% detected once. The sequenced sample was peripheral blood. The genes are TRBV28 and TRBJ1-4; D possibly corresponds to TRBD1 (6 bases). This sequence was found in a man between 65 and 79 years old with COVID-19, enrolled during active disease. In nucleotides, the CDR3 is TGTGCCAGCAGTCCCGGACAGAGACTGTTTTTT. Protein sequence: CASSPGQRLFF.